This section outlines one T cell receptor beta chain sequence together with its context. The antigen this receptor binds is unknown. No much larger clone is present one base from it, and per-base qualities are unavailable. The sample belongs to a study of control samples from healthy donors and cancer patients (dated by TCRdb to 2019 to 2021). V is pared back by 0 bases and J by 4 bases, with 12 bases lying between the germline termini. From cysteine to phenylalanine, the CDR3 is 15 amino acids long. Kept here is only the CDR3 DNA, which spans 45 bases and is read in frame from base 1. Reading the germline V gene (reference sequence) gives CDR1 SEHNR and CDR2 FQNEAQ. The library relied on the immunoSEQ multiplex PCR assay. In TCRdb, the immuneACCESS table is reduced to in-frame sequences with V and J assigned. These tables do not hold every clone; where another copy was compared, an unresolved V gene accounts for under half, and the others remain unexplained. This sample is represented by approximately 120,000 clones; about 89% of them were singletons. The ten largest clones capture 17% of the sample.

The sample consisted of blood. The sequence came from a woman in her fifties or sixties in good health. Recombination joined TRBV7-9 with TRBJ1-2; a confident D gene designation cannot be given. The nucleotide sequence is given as TGTGCCAGCAGCTTAGCGCTGAAAAACCTCTATGGCTACACCTTC. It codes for CASSLALKNLYGYTF.